This TCR beta chain originates from a study of human T cells and chemical hapten exposure (dated by TCRdb to 2020 to 2023). For the wider study: For sensitization, 2% DPC in acetone was applied to a 2 cm by 2 cm area of upper inner arm skin. Weekly therapeutic DPC doses were additionally applied to the scalp of patients throughout the approximately 24-week study period. Patch testing was done on the upper back using Finn chambers containing 0.01% DPC, and results were scored after 6 days according to International Contact Dermatitis Research Group standards. The patient cohort, mostly female, included alopecia areata with under or over 50% scalp involvement, alopecia totalis and alopecia universalis. Libraries were pooled for sequencing, and variation in per-sample TCR yields was attributed mainly to small differences in library volumes within the pool. Peripheral blood TCR repertoire changes were tracked in vivo in alopecia patients during primary and secondary sensitization to the hapten diphenylcyclopropenone (DPC). Blood was sampled from patients pre-sensitization (week 0) and at 2, 6 and about 24 weeks after DPC sensitization. Blood for TCR sequencing was provided by twenty-nine alopecia patients at one to four time points (pre-sensitization, 2, 6 and 24 weeks). Here is what the overall study found, with its caveats: DPC sensitization did not change the number of TCRs with a frequency above 1 in 1000, and there was no evidence of changes in global repertoire structure. The number of PT1 expanded TCRs positively correlated with patch test score, significant at thresholds 8, 16 and 32 but not 4. Compared with pre-sensitization or healthy control sets, expanded TCRs formed significantly more large CDR3 similarity clusters, which is consistent with antigen-driven responses. Repeated subsampling changed both the strength of the expansion versus patch-test correlation and the threshold at which that correlation became significant. All patients had alopecia, a presumed autoimmune disease, so their immune response might differ from that of healthy individuals.

The sample's time point label is to be understood as: patch test 1, 2 weeks after DPC sensitization. The sample's treatment or condition label is to be understood as: therapeutic diphenylcyclopropenone sensitization with weekly scalp DPC. At every patch-test visit, the blood draw took place before the patch test was put on. To be eligible, patients had to be aged 18 to 70, diagnosed with alopecia and judged suitable for DPC therapy, while pregnant patients were excluded. Total RNA was extracted from unfractionated whole blood collected in Tempus Blood RNA tubes. For this clonotype: There is no known antigen for this receptor. Per-base qualities were not stored, and no clone one base away is much larger.

The method was RACE. TCRdb shows the sequencer as NextSeq 500. Library preparation attached unique molecular identifiers to individual cDNA molecules for quantitative, reproducible TCR counting. Each blood RNA sample was used to sequence both TCR alpha and TCR beta chains. Turning to the authors' computational methods: Samples had a median of about 96,000 TCRs, with a range from roughly 23,224 to 750,000. V, J and CDR3 annotation of the TCR reads was carried out using the Decombinator software suite. For the PS versus PT1 abundance plots, all samples were subsampled to the same number of TCRs (28,000). Expanded TCRs were defined as absent before sensitization and observed at least eight times at the 2-week time point. Using fastp at Q25 and MiXCR, TCRdb reprocessed the public reads and kept productive beta chains. Duplicate CDR3 protein sequences are folded into a single record with the most common DNA and genes. For this entry, the V and J calls and clone size follow TCRdb and not the study's own pipeline. For this sample there are 180,000 or so distinct CDR3 sequences; about 14% appear just once. The top ten constitute 1.7% of the sample.

Reading from cysteine to phenylalanine, the CDR3 counts 17 amino acids. The retained sequence is limited to the CDR3, 51 bases, with the frame set at the first base. CDR1 is given as SGHAT and CDR2 as FQNNGV, both from the germline V gene. V lost 2 bases and J lost 1 base, and the count of bases not matched to a germline gene is 9. The chain employs TRBV11-2 and TRBJ2-5, with TRBD2 matching 8 junction bases. The clonotype comes from a woman younger than 45 with alopecia areata. Some clones in this sample may be carry-over from other donors' samples. The source was whole blood, collected in connection with sensitization to the hapten diphenylcyclopropenone (DPC). The CDR3 sequence is CASSLWASGGIQETQYF. The bases are TGTGCCAGCAGCTTATGGGCCAGCGGGGGAATCCAAGAGACCCAGTACTTC.